A few counts support the clone carrying this T cell receptor beta chain. This sample is drawn from a study of shared T cell receptors in the human thymus. Some clones are missing from TCRdb's copy, which holds only in-frame ones; the method was immunoSEQ multiplex PCR. The table includes approximately 760,000 clones, approximately 85% detected once. Trimming removed 4 bases from V and 3 bases from J, with 23 bases in between. The CDR3 consists of 18 residues. Per the germline V gene, CDR1 is KGHSH and CDR2 is LQKENI. This sample was shared with a second study, whose subject was human thymus T cells. As reported in that work: Thymus specimens were resections from corrective heart surgery. Thymic repertoires overlap heavily among unrelated individuals, related research has reported.

Sequences were obtained from thymocytes. The clonotype was recovered from a girl under two years old with a congenital heart defect. The rearrangement joins TRBV18 to TRBJ2-3; tentative D call: TRBD1 (7 bases). CDR3 protein: CASSRTAREARGTDTQYF. CDR3 nucleotides: TGTGCCAGCTCACGCACCGCCAGGGAGGCCAGGGGGACAGATACGCAGTATTTT.